This T cell receptor (beta chain) was profiled in a study of stem cell transplantation in POMP-related autoinflammatory disease. Germline V lookup: CDR1 PRHDT, CDR2 FYEKMQ (reference sequence). The CDR3 runs 15 residues. The V gene lost 10 bases and the J gene lost 0 bases, with 15 bases spanning the gap. The data were produced by immunoSEQ multiplex PCR, yet TCRdb's version contains in-frame clones alone and is incomplete. The data contain some 69,000 clones, roughly 93% of them singletons. This sequence originates from a human patient with POMP-related autoinflammation and immune dysregulation (PRAID). Some T cells may possibly be graft donor cells. Sequencing used CD4+ T cells from PBMCs, obtained after stem cell transplantation. The chain links TRBV13 to TRBJ2-2; D call uncertain. CDR3 DNA sequence: TGTGCCATCAGTCCATGGCTCGCGAACACCGGGGAGCTGTTTTTT. Its translation: CAISPWLANTGELFF.